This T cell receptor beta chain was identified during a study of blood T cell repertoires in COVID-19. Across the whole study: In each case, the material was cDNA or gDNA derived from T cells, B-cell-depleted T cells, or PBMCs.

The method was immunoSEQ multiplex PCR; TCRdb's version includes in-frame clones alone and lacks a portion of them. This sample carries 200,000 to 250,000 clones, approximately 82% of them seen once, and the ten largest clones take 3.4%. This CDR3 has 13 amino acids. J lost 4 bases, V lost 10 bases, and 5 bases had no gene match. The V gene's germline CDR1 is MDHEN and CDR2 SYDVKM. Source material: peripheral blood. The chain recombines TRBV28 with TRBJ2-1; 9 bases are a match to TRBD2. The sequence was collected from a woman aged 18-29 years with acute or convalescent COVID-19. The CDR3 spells CATQAGGYNEQFF. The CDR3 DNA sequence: TGTGCCACCCAAGCGGGAGGATACAATGAGCAGTTCTTC.